Described below is a single TCR beta chain sequence and its context. The antigen remains unidentified. This record comes from a study of human T cells and chemical hapten exposure. Study-wide results and caveats: The study found that DPC sensitization did not change TCRs above 1 in 1000 frequency.

Time point: patch test 3, about 24 weeks after DPC sensitization. Treatment here: therapeutic diphenylcyclopropenone sensitization with weekly scalp DPC. Patch tests were applied only after blood draws. From the RACE reads, TCRdb called clonotypes with MiXCR, one entry per CDR3 protein. The profile covers approximately 97,000 distinct CDR3 sequences, with roughly 27% appearing a single time and around a tenth taken by the ten largest. Sequenced here: whole blood, sampled in connection with sensitization to the hapten diphenylcyclopropenone (DPC). This sequence was found in a man aged 35-49 years with alopecia areata. Some clones in this sample may be carry-over from other donors' samples.

The CDR3 region is CASSYFSSWEDTQYF. The CDR3 region has the DNA TGTGCCAGCAGTTACTTTAGCTCATGGGAAGATACGCAGTATTTT. The chain couples TRBV6-2 or TRBV6-3 to TRBJ2-3, with unresolved D. V dropped 1 base and J dropped 5 bases, with 13 bases sitting between them. Germline CDR1 MNHEY, CDR2 SVGEGT. This CDR3 has 15 amino acids.